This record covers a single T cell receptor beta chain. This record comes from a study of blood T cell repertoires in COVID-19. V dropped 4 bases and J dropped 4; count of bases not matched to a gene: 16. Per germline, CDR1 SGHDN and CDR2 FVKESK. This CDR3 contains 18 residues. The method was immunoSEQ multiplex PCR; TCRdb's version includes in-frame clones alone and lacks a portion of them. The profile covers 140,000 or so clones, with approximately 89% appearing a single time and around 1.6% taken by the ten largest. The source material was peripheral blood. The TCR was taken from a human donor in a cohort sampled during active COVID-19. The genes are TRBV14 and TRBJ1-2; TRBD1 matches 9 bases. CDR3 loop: CASSLHYGQGSRVYGYTF. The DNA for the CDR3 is TGTGCCAGCAGCCTGCACTATGGACAGGGGTCGAGAGTCTATGGCTACACCTTC.